The sequence of this T cell receptor (beta chain) was determined in a study of cytomegalovirus exposure and HLA in healthy donors. The primer mix had 60 Vbeta and 13 Jbeta primers. Produced via immunoSEQ multiplex PCR; TCRdb's table is partial and in-frame only. The top ten clones hold roughly 20% of a sample with about 110,000 clones, around 83% of them seen once. Material: PBMCs. This sequence was found in a man between 25 and 39 years old in good health and CMV-seropositive.

CDR3 in amino acids: CASSAGQGATEAFF. The CDR3 DNA reads TGTGCCAGTAGTGCAGGACAGGGGGCGACTGAAGCTTTCTTT. The chain recombines TRBV19 with TRBJ1-1, with 11 bases fitting TRBD1. CDR1 and CDR2 from the germline V gene are LNHDA and SQIVND (reference sequence). Trimming took 5 bases from V and 5 from J; bases not matched to a gene: 4. The CDR3 is 14 residues long.